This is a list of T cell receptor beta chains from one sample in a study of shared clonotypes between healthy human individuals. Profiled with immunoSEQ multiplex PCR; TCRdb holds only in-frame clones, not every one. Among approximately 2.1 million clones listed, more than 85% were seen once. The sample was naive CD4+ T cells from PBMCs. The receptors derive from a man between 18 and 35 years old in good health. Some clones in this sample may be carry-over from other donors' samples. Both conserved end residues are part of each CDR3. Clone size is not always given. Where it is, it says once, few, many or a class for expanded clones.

CDR3aa: CASSGLGSMNTEAFF
abundance: -
v_gene: TRBV6-1
j_gene: TRBJ1-1

CDR3aa: CASSPAGGPSHTQYF
abundance: -
v_gene: TRBV7-6
j_gene: TRBJ2-3

CDR3aa: CASRLAPAYEQYF
abundance: -
v_gene: TRBV2
j_gene: TRBJ2-7

CDR3aa: CASSLYPRDGYTF
abundance: -
v_gene: TRBV13
j_gene: TRBJ1-2

CDR3aa: CASSLLVRIGETQYF
abundance: once
v_gene: TRBV5-1
j_gene: TRBJ2-5

CDR3aa: CASSLTGASDTQYF
abundance: -
v_gene: TRBV5-1
j_gene: TRBJ2-3

CDR3aa: CASSAAGYSNQPQHF
abundance: -
v_gene: TRBV9
j_gene: TRBJ1-5

CDR3aa: CASTQSTGKGTGELFF
abundance: -
v_gene: TRBV28
j_gene: TRBJ2-2

CDR3aa: CASSQDGRRRGYGYTF
abundance: -
v_gene: TRBV4-2
j_gene: TRBJ1-2

CDR3aa: CASSWDRGRMNTEAFF
abundance: -
v_gene: TRBV6-6
j_gene: TRBJ1-1

CDR3aa: CASTPALGSTKNEQYF
abundance: -
v_gene: TRBV19
j_gene: TRBJ2-7

CDR3aa: CASSLQGSATNEKLFF
abundance: -
v_gene: TRBV5-1
j_gene: TRBJ1-4

CDR3aa: CASSHLSYEQYF
abundance: once
v_gene: TRBV6-5
j_gene: TRBJ2-7

CDR3aa: CASSAFSANTGELFF
abundance: -
v_gene: TRBV25-1
j_gene: TRBJ2-2

CDR3aa: CASSLLAGGTSNEQFF
abundance: -
v_gene: TRBV27
j_gene: TRBJ2-1

CDR3aa: CASSSPGQGDHEQYF
abundance: -
v_gene: TRBV28
j_gene: TRBJ2-7

CDR3aa: CASSLGASGRFIDTQYF
abundance: -
v_gene: TRBV28
j_gene: TRBJ2-3

CDR3aa: CASSASGPSTDTQYF
abundance: -
v_gene: TRBV28
j_gene: TRBJ2-3

CDR3aa: CASSLFPRGRDISYEQYF
abundance: -
v_gene: TRBV5-1
j_gene: TRBJ2-7

CDR3aa: CASSYSTGSGELFF
abundance: -
v_gene: TRBV7-7
j_gene: TRBJ2-2

CDR3aa: CAISESQGLGNTIYF
abundance: -
v_gene: TRBV10-3
j_gene: TRBJ1-3

CDR3aa: CASSLVGGSGNTIYF
abundance: -
v_gene: TRBV7-2
j_gene: TRBJ1-3

CDR3aa: CASSFGTSGRDTQYF
abundance: -
v_gene: TRBV5-1
j_gene: TRBJ2-3

CDR3aa: CASSYGTATNTEAFF
abundance: -
v_gene: TRBV5-1
j_gene: TRBJ1-1

CDR3aa: CASSSANTGELFF
abundance: -
v_gene: TRBV5-1
j_gene: TRBJ2-2

CDR3aa: CASSQQSLEYNEQFF
abundance: -
v_gene: TRBV14
j_gene: TRBJ2-1

CDR3aa: CASSTGQPYGQYF
abundance: -
v_gene: TRBV7-9
j_gene: TRBJ2-7

CDR3aa: CASSLEGGFTGELFF
abundance: once
v_gene: TRBV5-1
j_gene: TRBJ2-2

CDR3aa: CASSSDRVGYTF
abundance: -
v_gene: TRBV9
j_gene: TRBJ1-2

CDR3aa: CASSVGDSRNEQYF
abundance: -
v_gene: TRBV9
j_gene: TRBJ2-7

CDR3aa: CASGQRGTGSAKQYF
abundance: -
v_gene: TRBV27
j_gene: TRBJ2-5

CDR3aa: CASSEGTGPGNTIYF
abundance: -
v_gene: TRBV2
j_gene: TRBJ1-3

CDR3aa: CASSLTFRDEQFF
abundance: -
v_gene: TRBV7-3
j_gene: TRBJ2-1

CDR3aa: CAWRLAGGQAQYEQYF
abundance: -
v_gene: TRBV30
j_gene: TRBJ2-7

CDR3aa: CASSLGGGYSSTEAFF
abundance: -
v_gene: TRBV6-6
j_gene: TRBJ1-1

CDR3aa: CASGIIPSGANVLTF
abundance: -
v_gene: TRBV2
j_gene: TRBJ2-6

CDR3aa: CASSLLGARTSTDTQYF
abundance: -
v_gene: TRBV7-2
j_gene: TRBJ2-3

CDR3aa: CASSGPPNTEAFF
abundance: -
v_gene: TRBV28
j_gene: TRBJ1-1

CDR3aa: CASSLMGTVQETQYF
abundance: -
v_gene: TRBV5-1
j_gene: TRBJ2-5

CDR3aa: CASSLSRTRINYGYTF
abundance: once
v_gene: TRBV27
j_gene: TRBJ1-2

CDR3aa: CASRAVAGGSHEQYF
abundance: -
v_gene: TRBV6-5
j_gene: TRBJ2-7

CDR3aa: CASSSGQAPYEQYF
abundance: -
v_gene: TRBV5-4
j_gene: TRBJ2-7

CDR3aa: CATAWEAGYTF
abundance: once
v_gene: TRBV28
j_gene: TRBJ1-2

CDR3aa: CASSQVSRDAYGHTF
abundance: -
v_gene: TRBV4-1
j_gene: TRBJ1-2

CDR3aa: CASSLSPGSTDTQYF
abundance: -
v_gene: TRBV5-4
j_gene: TRBJ2-3

CDR3aa: CASSVGSASGANVLTF
abundance: -
v_gene: TRBV9
j_gene: TRBJ2-6

CDR3aa: CASSLSFIKREGLRNEQFF
abundance: -
v_gene: TRBV28
j_gene: TRBJ2-1

CDR3aa: CAWRTLIAGKGELFF
abundance: -
v_gene: TRBV30
j_gene: TRBJ2-2

CDR3aa: CSARLGGGDYEQYF
abundance: -
v_gene: TRBV29-1
j_gene: TRBJ2-7

CDR3aa: CASSLGVPAGETQYF
abundance: -
v_gene: TRBV5-1
j_gene: TRBJ2-5

CDR3aa: CASIRSGSSSYEQYF
abundance: -
v_gene: TRBV10-2
j_gene: TRBJ2-7

CDR3aa: CASSQAWGDYGYTF
abundance: -
v_gene: TRBV4-1
j_gene: TRBJ1-2

CDR3aa: CSGTENTGELFF
abundance: -
v_gene: TRBV29-1
j_gene: TRBJ2-2

CDR3aa: CASSQEVSEGVGTQYF
abundance: once
v_gene: TRBV4-2
j_gene: TRBJ2-5